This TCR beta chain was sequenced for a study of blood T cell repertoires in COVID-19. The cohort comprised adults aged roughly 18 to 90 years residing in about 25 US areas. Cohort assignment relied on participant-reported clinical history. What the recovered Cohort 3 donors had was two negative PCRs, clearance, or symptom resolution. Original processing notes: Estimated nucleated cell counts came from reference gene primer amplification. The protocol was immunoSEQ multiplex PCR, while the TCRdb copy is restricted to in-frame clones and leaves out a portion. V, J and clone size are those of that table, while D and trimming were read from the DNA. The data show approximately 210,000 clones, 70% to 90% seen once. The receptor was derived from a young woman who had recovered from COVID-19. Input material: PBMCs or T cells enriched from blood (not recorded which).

The CDR3 DNA reads as TGTGCCAGCAGTCTGCACGCGGGCGGTAGAAATTCACCCCTCCACTTT. Protein sequence: CASSLHAGGRNSPLHF. The chain links TRBV28 to TRBJ1-6; D is unclear. Germline loops: CDR1 MDHEN, CDR2 SYDVKM. The CDR3 totals 16 residues. Between the trimmed V and J ends, which lost 5 bases and 7 bases, there was a span of 18 bases.